The clone carrying this T cell receptor (beta chain) was seen a handful of times. The antigen remains unidentified. This entry belongs to a study of T cells in Graves' hyperthyroidism and ophthalmopathy. The study, taken as a whole, reports: Within blood appeared most thyroid clonotypes that had expanded above 0.001. Stable hyperthyroidism and ophthalmopathy were separated using 13 V-J signatures.

CDR1 is GTSNPN and CDR2 is SVGIG in the germline V gene (reference sequence). V was pared by 5 bases and J by 3 bases, with 7 bases of the junction left unmatched. The CDR3 loop spans 14 amino acids. If no ophthalmopathy progression occurred within 18 months, Graves' hyperthyroidism was stable. Each 10 ml fresh peripheral blood draw supplied the PBMCs. TCR beta CDR3 regions were amplified from RNA. An initial round of RT-PCR targeting the TCR CDR3 relied on the HTBI primer set. In TCRdb, the multiplex PCR reads were re-called with MiXCR into one record per CDR3 protein. In the table there are around 580,000 distinct CDR3 sequences, 16% of which are singletons.

This TCR came from a woman aged 18-29 years with Graves' hyperthyroidism. The V call is TRBV30, the J call TRBJ2-4; 7 bases are shared with TRBD1. The sequenced sample was blood. The CDR3: CAWGDSSFKNIQYF. The DNA for the CDR3 is TGTGCCTGGGGGGACAGCTCGTTCAAAAACATTCAGTACTTC.